Listed below are T cell receptor beta chains from one sample, sequenced in a study of identical twins. TCRdb fed the 5' RACE reads into MiXCR, producing one record per CDR3 protein. The sample contains around 240,000 distinct CDR3 sequences, around 7% of which appear only once. These records were also assigned to another study, of yellow fever vaccine responses in identical twins.

Sequencing was performed on memory (CD45RO+) T cells sorted from blood. These receptors all come from a woman younger than 30 in good health. Both conserved end residues are part of each CDR3. A D gene is named only where the DNA matches it firmly. Only some rows state a clone size, as once, few, many or a class for expanded clones.

clone size	V gene	J gene	D gene	CDR3 protein	CDR3 DNA
few	TRBV7-2	TRBJ1-5	-	CASSFDRNQPQHF	TGTGCCAGCAGCTTCGACAGGAATCAGCCCCAGCATTTT
many	TRBV28	TRBJ2-7	TRBD2	CASSTRRGGTSGYEQYF	TGTGCCAGCAGTACCCGCCGGGGCGGGACTAGCGGTTACGAGCAGTACTTC
many	TRBV29-1	TRBJ1-1	-	CSVEGRGKAFF	TGCAGCGTTGAGGGCCGCGGGAAAGCTTTCTTT
-	TRBV18	TRBJ2-1	TRBD1	CASSPRTGGPNEQFF	TGTGCCAGCTCACCAAGGACAGGGGGGCCCAATGAGCAGTTCTTC
few	TRBV12-3/TRBV12-4	TRBJ2-1	-	CASQRANYNEQFF	TGTGCCAGTCAGCGGGCCAACTACAATGAGCAGTTCTTC
many	TRBV12-3/TRBV12-4	TRBJ2-2	-	CASITHGTGELFF	TGTGCCAGCATTACCCATGGGACCGGGGAGCTGTTTTTT
few	TRBV3-1	TRBJ2-7	-	CASSQDGGIGEQYF	TGTGCCAGCAGCCAAGATGGAGGGATCGGTGAGCAGTACTTC
few	TRBV10-3	TRBJ2-3	TRBD2	CATYTSAKGDTQYF	TGTGCCACGTACACTAGCGCCAAGGGGGATACGCAGTATTTT
few	TRBV6-2/TRBV6-3	TRBJ2-3	-	CASSFRGREGTDTQYF	TGTGCCAGCAGTTTCAGGGGGCGGGAGGGCACAGATACGCAGTATTTT
-	TRBV12-3/TRBV12-4	TRBJ2-1	TRBD2	CASSLLLTSGNHEQFF	TGTGCCAGCAGTTTATTGCTAACTAGCGGGAATCATGAGCAGTTCTTC
many	TRBV13	TRBJ2-3	TRBD2	CASSLGTSGGADTQYF	TGTGCCAGCAGCCTCGGGACTAGCGGGGGCGCAGATACGCAGTATTTT
-	TRBV29-1	TRBJ2-3	-	CSVGEGAQYF	TGCAGCGTTGGGGAAGGGGCGCAGTATTTT
few	TRBV12-3/TRBV12-4	TRBJ2-1	TRBD2	CAITGTRANNEQFF	TGTGCCATCACCGGGACTAGGGCTAACAATGAGCAGTTCTTC
-	TRBV18	TRBJ1-1	TRBD1	CASSPTGQVLKTEAFF	TGTGCCAGCTCACCGACGGGACAGGTGCTAAAGACTGAAGCTTTCTTT
-	TRBV6-1	TRBJ2-2	TRBD2	CASTEAGVYTGELFF	TGTGCCAGCACCGAAGCGGGAGTGTACACCGGGGAGCTGTTTTTT
many	TRBV3-1	TRBJ2-3	TRBD2	CASTPKAGGPDTQYF	TGTGCCAGCACCCCCAAAGCGGGGGGGCCAGATACGCAGTATTTT
few	TRBV6-5	TRBJ1-2	-	CASSYRALDGYTF	TGTGCCAGCAGTTACCGCGCCTTGGATGGCTACACCTTC
few	TRBV9	TRBJ2-7	-	CASSLGGWGALSYEQYF	TGTGCCAGCAGCCTCGGGGGTTGGGGTGCCCTCTCCTACGAGCAGTACTTC